The 21 T cell receptor beta chains listed next were all sequenced from one sample in a study of cytomegalovirus exposure and HLA in healthy donors. The method was immunoSEQ multiplex PCR; TCRdb's version includes in-frame clones alone and lacks a portion of them. The data show some 170,000 clones, with about 90% seen just once and 10% held by the top ten. Sequences were obtained from PBMCs. The source is a woman aged 18-29 years in good health and CMV-seropositive.

Comment on this clone: This sample includes further DNA sequences coding for the same CDR3. The chain couples TRBV28 to TRBJ2-7, with no clear D. The CDR3 is made up of 13 amino acids. Germline lookup yields CDR1 MDHEN and CDR2 SYDVKM. V was cut by 5 bases and J by 0 bases, with 8 bases left in between. The CDR3 DNA reads TGTGCCAGCAGTCCGGGTCGCTCCTACGAGCAGTACTTC. It yields the protein CASSPGRSYEQYF. Combining the CDR3 with reference TRBV28 and TRBJ2-7 gives the whole variable domain DVKVTQSSRYLVKRTGEKVFLECVQDMDHENMFWYRQDPGLGLRLIYFSYDVKMKEKGDIPEGYSVSREKKERFSLILESASTNQTSMYLCASSPGRSYEQYFGPGTRLTVT.

The chain uses TRBV28 and TRBJ2-1; 13 positions agree with TRBD2. J lost 7 bases, V lost 5 bases, and 8 bases had no gene match. Germline CDR1 and CDR2: MDHEN and SYDVKM. CDR3 size: 16 residues. The CDR3: CASSPRTSGSLNEQFF. The CDR3 bases are TGTGCCAGCAGTCCAAGGACTAGCGGGAGTCTGAATGAGCAGTTCTTC.

The rearrangement joins TRBV2 to TRBJ1-5, with 11 bases aligning to TRBD1. Germline CDR1 SNHLY, CDR2 FYNNEI. This CDR3 has 15 amino acids. The ends lost 6 bases at V and 8 bases at J; junction bases unmatched: 9. CDR3 sequence reads: CASRTDRGRLEPQHF. CDR3 DNA: TGTGCCAGCAGGACGGACAGGGGGCGCCTGGAGCCCCAGCATTTT.

The chain couples TRBV19 to TRBJ2-7; 9 positions agree with TRBD2. V trimming: 10 bases; J trimming: 7 bases; junction bases outside the gene matches: 17. Germline lookup yields CDR1 LNHDA and CDR2 SQIVND (reference sequence). The CDR3 totals 15 residues. The CDR3 nucleotides are TGTGCCACCCGATGGACGGCGGGAGGGCCCTGGGAGCAGTACTTC. Translation: CATRWTAGGPWEQYF.

The J gene is TRBJ2-7, the V gene TRBV4-3; TRBD1 aligns across 7 bases. There are 15 residues in the CDR3. With 0 bases clipped from V and 4 bases from J, the junction kept 6 bases outside the gene matches. From germline, CDR1 is LGHNA and CDR2 YSLEER. The CDR3 region is CASSQEGRQGYEQYF. CDR3 DNA: TGCGCCAGCAGCCAAGAGGGCAGACAGGGATACGAGCAGTACTTC.

This clone was recorded only once. The chain employs TRBV7-8 and TRBJ2-7; perhaps TRBD2 as D (7 bases). Per the germline V gene, CDR1 is SGHVS and CDR2 is FQNEAQ. The CDR3 extends over 15 amino acids. Trimming took off 2 bases at V and 4 bases at J, with 15 bases between the two ends. The DNA of the CDR3 is TGTGCCAGCAGCTTATTCGGGGGGCGTTCGTACGAGCAGTACTTC. It translates to CASSLFGGRSYEQYF.

J is TRBJ2-7 and V is TRBV19, with TRBD2 as a possible D gene (6 bases). Germline CDR1 is LNHDA and CDR2 is SQIVND (reference sequence). With 2 bases removed from V and 2 bases from J, the gap between germline ends came to 13 bases. CDR3 length: 15 amino acids. This CDR3 reads CASSIWASETYEQYF. The DNA for the CDR3 is TGTGCCAGTAGTATATGGGCTAGCGAGACCTACGAGCAGTACTTC. The full variable domain, rest sourced from reference TRBV19 and TRBJ2-7, is DGGITQSPKYLFRKEGQNVTLSCEQNLNHDAMYWYRQDPGQGLRLIYYSQIVNDFQKGDIAEGYSVSREKKESFPLTVTSAQKNPTAFYLCASSIWASETYEQYFGPGTRLTVT.

V and J are TRBV27 and TRBJ2-2; TRBD1 matches at 10 bases. V lost 8 bases, J lost 6 bases, and 6 bases stayed unmatched. Germline assignment: CDR1 MNHEY and CDR2 SMNVEV (reference sequence). The CDR3 covers 14 residues. In DNA, the CDR3 is TGTGCCAGCGGGAGACAGGGGGCTGCCGGGGAGCTGTTTTTT. This encodes CASGRQGAAGELFF.

The chain couples TRBV5-6 to TRBJ2-2; a possible D gene is TRBD2 (5 bases). V lost 4 bases and J lost 4, with 11 bases in between. The CDR3 is made up of 14 amino acids. CDR1 is SGHDT and CDR2 is YYEEEE in the germline V gene. The CDR3 region is CASSPGRITGELFF. The CDR3 coding sequence is TGTGCCAGCAGCCCGGGAAGGATCACCGGGGAGCTGTTTTTT.

The V call is TRBV27, the J call TRBJ2-1; perhaps TRBD2 as D (6 bases). The CDR3 is 15 residues long. The ends were cut back, 2 bases at V and 4 bases at J, with 12 bases in the middle. Germline CDR1 reads MNHEY; CDR2 reads SMNVEV (reference sequence). The CDR3 nucleotides read TGTGCCAGCAGTTTAACGACTAGTCCTTACAATGAGCAGTTCTTC. Translated: CASSLTTSPYNEQFF.

The rearrangement uses TRBV5-1 and TRBJ2-5, with D maybe TRBD1 (6 bases). The CDR3 loop spans 12 amino acids. Looked up from germline, CDR1 is SGHRS and CDR2 is YFSETQ. V was shortened by 3 bases and J by 4 bases, with 7 bases between the two germline ends. The CDR3 loop is CASSWTAETQYF. Written as DNA, the CDR3 is TGCGCCAGCAGCTGGACAGCAGAGACCCAGTACTTC.

V gene TRBV10-1 combines with J gene TRBJ2-2, with D possibly matching TRBD1 (6 bases). CDR1 WNHNN and CDR2 SYGVQD come from the germline V gene (reference sequence). CDR3 size: 16 residues. Trimming took 1 base from V and 4 from J, leaving 13 bases between them. CDR3 DNA sequence: TGCGCCAGCAGTGAGTTGGGGGCGCCTGTCACCGGGGAGCTGTTTTTT. Translation gives CASSELGAPVTGELFF.

The J gene is TRBJ1-4, the V gene TRBV10-3; 7 bases are shared with TRBD1. The CDR3 sequence is 15 residues long. Germline-derived CDR1 and CDR2 are ENHRY and SYGVKD. J lost 2 bases, V lost 5 bases, and 5 bases had no gene match. The CDR3 sequence is CAISSPGQTNEKLFF. CDR3 DNA sequence: TGTGCCATCAGTTCACCGGGACAGACTAATGAAAAACTGTTTTTT.

V usage is TRBV28 and J usage is TRBJ1-2; D unclear. This CDR3 comprises 14 residues. The germline gives CDR1 MDHEN, CDR2 SYDVKM. V shed 5 bases and J shed 4 bases, with 14 bases lying between them. Here the CDR3 DNA reads TGTGCCAGCAGTCCCACCGGGAGGCTCTATGGCTACACCTTC. Encoded protein: CASSPTGRLYGYTF.

The chain links TRBV11-2 to TRBJ1-2; the match to TRBD1 covers 10 bases. Germline V gene data show CDR1 as SGHAT and CDR2 as FQNNGV. This CDR3 has 16 residues. J gave up 3 bases and V 3 bases, and 7 bases lay outside the gene matches. CDR3 loop: CASSFDRGQGYYGYTF. Here the CDR3 DNA reads TGTGCCAGCAGCTTCGACAGGGGGCAAGGGTACTATGGCTACACCTTC. Full variable domain (missing parts from reference TRBV11-2 and TRBJ1-2): EAGVAQSPRYKIIEKRQSVAFWCNPISGHATLYWYQQILGQGPKLLIQFQNNGVVDDSQLPKDRFSAERLKGVDSTLKIQPAKLEDSAVYLCASSFDRGQGYYGYTFGSGTRLTVV.

The chain joins TRBV7-9 to TRBJ1-1; D not resolved. V lost 7 bases and J lost 4, with 16 bases in between. The CDR3 length is 14 residues. Germline CDR1 and CDR2: SEHNR and FQNEAQ (reference sequence). CDR3 sequence reads: CASKETGDGTEAFF. The CDR3 DNA sequence: TGTGCCAGCAAAGAAACCGGGGATGGCACTGAAGCTTTCTTT.

J is TRBJ2-3 and V is TRBV30, with 7 bases matching TRBD2. V lost 6 bases, J lost 6 bases, and 9 bases stayed unmatched. The length of the CDR3 is 13 residues. Germline V gene sequence: CDR1 GTSNPN, CDR2 SVGIG (reference sequence). DNA for the CDR3: TGTGCCTGCGCAGGAGGGGAGGGGGATACGCAGTATTTT. Its translation is CACAGGEGDTQYF.

The V call is TRBV29-1, the J call TRBJ2-7; D perhaps matches TRBD2 (6 bases). V was cut by 2 bases and J by 3 bases, with 11 bases left in between. There are 13 residues in the CDR3. Germline V lookup: CDR1 SQVTM, CDR2 ANQGSEA. The CDR3 nucleotides read TGCAGCGTTGAAAATCACGGGGGCTACGAGCAGTACTTC. Protein sequence: CSVENHGGYEQYF.

The rearrangement joins TRBV4-3 to TRBJ1-5; a possible D gene is TRBD1 (6 bases). V was cut by 2 bases and J by 6 bases, with 14 bases left in between. Germline loops: CDR1 LGHNA, CDR2 YSLEER. The length of the CDR3 is 15 residues. DNA for the CDR3: TGCGCCAGCAGCCAAAAACAGGGAGGGGGTCAGCCCCAGCATTTT. Translating it yields CASSQKQGGGQPQHF.

This sequence joins TRBV2 and TRBJ1-1, with D perhaps matching TRBD1 (5 bases). Germline CDR1 and CDR2: SNHLY and FYNNEI. Trimming stripped 8 bases from V and 1 base from J, with 17 bases between. The CDR3 runs to 15 residues. In DNA, the CDR3 is TGTGCCAGCGGGTTCGGGCAGGGAGGGAACACTGAAGCTTTCTTT. This translates into CASGFGQGGNTEAFF. Based on the CDR3 plus reference TRBV2 and TRBJ1-1, the full variable domain is EPEVTQTPSHQVTQMGQEVILRCVPISNHLYFYWYRQILGQKVEFLVSFYNNEISEKSEIFDDQFSVERPDGSNFTLKIRSTKLEDSAMYFCASGFGQGGNTEAFFGQGTRLTVV.

The CDR3 loop is CASSSTGGSSTDTQYF. The CDR3 coding sequence is TGTGCCAGCAGCAGTACAGGGGGCTCTAGCACAGATACGCAGTATTTT. The V and J genes are TRBV7-9 and TRBJ2-3; the match to TRBD1 covers 9 bases. The CDR3 totals 16 residues. Germline loops: CDR1 SEHNR, CDR2 FQNEAQ (reference sequence). Trimming cost V 5 bases and J 0 bases; bases outside gene matches: 6.